The entry below describes one T cell receptor beta chain. This entry is derived from a study of shared clonotypes between healthy human individuals. The germline V gene encodes CDR1 SGHVS and CDR2 FQNEAQ. There are 19 residues in the CDR3. V lost 1 base and J lost 0, with 19 bases in between. Naive CD8 populations comprised CD45RO-negative cells positively selected for CCR7, excluding terminally differentiated effector memory CD45RA+ cells. The authors ran the assay at deep level. The table came from immunoSEQ multiplex PCR; TCRdb's copy has only in-frame clones and leaves some out. The sample records around 2,000,000 clones, less than 95% being singletons.

This sequence originates from a man aged 18 to 29 in good health. This sequence joins TRBV7-8 and TRBJ1-5; D is ambiguous. The material sequenced was naive CD8+ T cells sorted from blood. As DNA, the CDR3 is TGTGCCAGCAGCTTAGTGCTTTGGATAGACCCCTATAGCAATCAGCCCCAGCATTTT. Translation: CASSLVLWIDPYSNQPQHF. The entire variable domain, with the rest obtained from reference TRBV7-8 and TRBJ1-5, is as follows: GAGVSQSPRYKVAKRGQDVALRCDPISGHVSLFWYQQALGQGPEFLTYFQNEAQLDKSGLPSDRFFAERPEGSVSTLKIQRTQQEDSAVYLCASSLVLWIDPYSNQPQHFGDGTRLSIL.